This TCR beta chain was recovered during a study of blood T cell repertoires in COVID-19. Study in general: COVID-19 samples collected from the United States, Italy and Spain covered acute and convalescent phases. In each case, the material was cDNA or gDNA derived from T cells, B-cell-depleted T cells, or PBMCs.

Patients from Seattle were sampled longitudinally, starting during active infection. The authors' processing: Amplification of reference gene primers was used by the study to estimate nucleated cell counts. Data came from immunoSEQ multiplex PCR; TCRdb stores just in-frame clones and leaves some out. That table is the source of V, J and clone size, and D and trimming were worked out from the DNA. The profile shows about 120,000 clones, around 81% of them singletons. CDR1 is MNHEY, CDR2 SMNVEV, per germline (reference sequence). Trimming cost V 3 bases and J 0 bases, with 6 bases left between them. The CDR3 spans 14 residues.

The sequence was collected from a man in his thirties or forties with COVID-19, enrolled during active disease. The J gene is TRBJ2-1, the V gene TRBV27; perhaps TRBD2 as D (6 bases). The source material was peripheral blood. The CDR3: CASSLEGSYNEQFF. The CDR3 DNA follows: TGTGCCAGCAGTTTGGAGGGCTCCTACAATGAGCAGTTCTTC.